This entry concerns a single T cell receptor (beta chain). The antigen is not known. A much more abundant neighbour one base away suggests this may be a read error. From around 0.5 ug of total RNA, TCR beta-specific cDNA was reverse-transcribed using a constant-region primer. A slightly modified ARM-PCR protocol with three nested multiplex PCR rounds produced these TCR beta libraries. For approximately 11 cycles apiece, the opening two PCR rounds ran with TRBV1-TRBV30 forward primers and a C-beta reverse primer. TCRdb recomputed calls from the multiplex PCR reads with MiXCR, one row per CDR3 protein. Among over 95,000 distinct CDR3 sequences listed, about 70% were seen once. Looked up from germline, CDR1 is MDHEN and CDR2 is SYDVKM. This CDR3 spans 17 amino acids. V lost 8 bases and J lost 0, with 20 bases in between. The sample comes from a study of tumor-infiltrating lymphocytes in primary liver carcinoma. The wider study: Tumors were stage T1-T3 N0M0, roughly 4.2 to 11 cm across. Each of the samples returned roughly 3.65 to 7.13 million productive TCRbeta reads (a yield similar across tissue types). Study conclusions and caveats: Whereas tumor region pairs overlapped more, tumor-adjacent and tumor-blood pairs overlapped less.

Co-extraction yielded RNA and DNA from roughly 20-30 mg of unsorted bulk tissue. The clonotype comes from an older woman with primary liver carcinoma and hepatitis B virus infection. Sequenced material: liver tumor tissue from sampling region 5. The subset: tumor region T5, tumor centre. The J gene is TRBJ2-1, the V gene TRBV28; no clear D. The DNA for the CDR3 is TGTGCCAGCGGTTCACTTGGCATGGCCTACTCCTACAATGAGCAGTTCTTC. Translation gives CASGSLGMAYSYNEQFF.